What follows are 21 T cell receptor beta chains derived from one specimen sequenced in a study of cytomegalovirus exposure and HLA in healthy donors (dated by TCRdb to between 2016 and 2019). The library was generated by the immunoSEQ multiplex PCR assay. In its TCRdb copy, this immuneACCESS table keeps in-frame sequences only and misses some clones. Where compared with another copy, unresolved V genes explain less than half of these, and the others have no known cause. The sample yields some 71,000 clones; about 94% were counted once. More than 1% of the sample is in the top ten clones. Sequenced material: PBMCs. The receptors were gathered from a woman aged 18-35 years in good health and CMV-seronegative.

The J gene is TRBJ2-3, the V gene TRBV11-2, with 7 bases that match TRBD2. Unmatched junction bases numbered 9, after V lost 4 bases and J lost 2 bases. The CDR3 is 16 residues long. CDR1 SGHAT and CDR2 FQNNGV come from the germline V gene. The CDR3 loop reads CASSSRMGGHTDTQYF. The CDR3, as DNA: TGTGCCAGCAGCTCCCGGATGGGAGGGCACACAGATACGCAGTATTTT.

The CDR3 reads CASRTGQSSYNEQFF. The DNA for the CDR3 is TGTGCCAGCAGAACAGGGCAGAGTTCCTACAATGAGCAGTTCTTC. This chain uses TRBV6-5 with TRBJ2-1, with a weak D call TRBD1 (6 bases). The CDR3 is made up of 15 amino acids. Germline V lookup: CDR1 MNHEY, CDR2 SVGAGI. The ends were cut back, 6 bases at V and 1 base at J, with 13 bases in the middle.

The chain links TRBV7-2 to TRBJ2-1; 9 nucleotides align to TRBD2. The CDR3 totals 14 residues. Trimming took 6 bases from V and 15 from J; bases not matched to a gene: 15. Germline CDR1 is SGHTA and CDR2 is FQGNSA. The CDR3: CASRGGLAGPLGFF. In DNA form, the CDR3 reads TGTGCCAGCAGAGGTGGGCTAGCGGGACCCCTTGGGTTCTTC.

V gene TRBV5-6 combines with J gene TRBJ2-5, with TRBD1 identical over 8 bases. Germline V gives CDR1 SGHDT, CDR2 YYEEEE. V dropped 1 base and J dropped 5; count of bases not matched to a gene: 4. The CDR3 spans 14 residues. The CDR3 region has the DNA TGTGCCAGCAGCTTGCCCAGGGGGCAGGAGACCCAGTACTTC. Translating it yields CASSLPRGQETQYF.

This chain joins TRBV10-1 and TRBJ2-1; 14 nucleotides agree with TRBD2. CDR3 length: 18 residues. Trimming took 3 bases from V and 0 from J; bases not matched to a gene: 4. Germline CDR1 and CDR2: WNHNN and SYGVQD (reference sequence). CDR3 amino acids: CASSEGLAGGLSYNEQFF. In DNA, the CDR3 is TGCGCCAGCAGTGAAGGACTAGCGGGGGGACTCTCCTACAATGAGCAGTTCTTC.

This chain connects TRBV7-8 to TRBJ2-3; 8 nucleotides match TRBD2. Germline assignment: CDR1 SGHVS and CDR2 FQNEAQ. CDR3 length: 17 residues. V shed 6 bases and J 2 bases; nucleotides not matched to a gene: 13. DNA of the CDR3: TGTGCCAGCAGTTCTCCTACTAGCGGCCATATCACAGATACGCAGTATTTT. It encodes CASSSPTSGHITDTQYF. The variable domain in full, with the rest retrieved from reference TRBV7-8 and TRBJ2-3, is GAGVSQSPRYKVAKRGQDVALRCDPISGHVSLFWYQQALGQGPEFLTYFQNEAQLDKSGLPSDRFFAERPEGSVSTLKIQRTQQEDSAVYLCASSSPTSGHITDTQYFGPGTRLTVL.

The chain joins TRBV5-6 to TRBJ1-6, with D possibly TRBD1 on 5 matching bases. The CDR3 runs 17 residues. Germline assignment: CDR1 SGHDT and CDR2 YYEEEE. V lost 2 bases, J lost 1 base, and 13 bases lay in between. The CDR3 region is CASSLRQLGSYNSPLHF. The CDR3 coding sequence is TGTGCCAGCAGCTTAAGACAGCTTGGGTCCTATAATTCACCCCTCCACTTT.

The chain joins TRBV11-1 to TRBJ1-3; TRBD1 aligns across 7 bases. The CDR3 length is 15 residues. The germline gives CDR1 SGHAT, CDR2 FQDESV (reference sequence). V gave up 4 bases and J gave up 4 bases; unmatched junction bases: 7. The CDR3 DNA reads as TGTGCCAGCAGCTCTAGCCCGGACAGGGGAAACACCATATATTTT. Its protein product is CASSSSPDRGNTIYF.

The rearrangement joins TRBV7-2 to TRBJ2-5, with 7 bases identical to TRBD2. This CDR3 has 16 residues. V shed 4 bases, J shed 1 base, and the junction held 9 bases outside the gene matches. CDR1 is SGHTA, CDR2 FQGNSA, per germline. CDR3 coding DNA: TGTGCCAGCAGCTCCGGGGCAACGGGGGGCCAAGAGACCCAGTACTTC. It encodes CASSSGATGGQETQYF. Drawing the rest from reference TRBV7-2 and TRBJ2-5, the complete variable domain is GAGVSQSPSNKVTEKGKDVELRCDPISGHTALYWYRQSLGQGLEFLIYFQGNSAPDKSGLPSDRFSAERTGGSVSTLTIQRTQQEDSAVYLCASSSGATGGQETQYFGPGTRLLVL.

In its sample, this clone was seen once. CDR3 protein: CASSYGTEWNEQFF. The CDR3 DNA sequence: TGTGCCAGCAGTTATGGAACAGAGTGGAATGAGCAGTTCTTC. The rearrangement uses TRBV6-5 and TRBJ2-1; D not certain. Germline CDR1 MNHEY, CDR2 SVGAGI. V lost 3 bases to trimming and J lost 7 bases, with 13 bases between them. This CDR3 has 14 residues.

CDR3 sequence (DNA): TGTGCCAGCAGTGATTCGAGAAACTATGGCTACACCTTC. Its translation is CASSDSRNYGYTF. The rearrangement links TRBV2 to TRBJ1-2; no clear D gene. V lost 3 bases and J 2 bases, leaving 7 bases between the germline ends. The CDR3 is 13 residues long. Germline V gene data show CDR1 as SNHLY and CDR2 as FYNNEI.

The chain combines TRBV2 with TRBJ2-3; D possibly corresponds to TRBD2 (6 bases). Per germline, CDR1 SNHLY and CDR2 FYNNEI. Trimming took off 4 bases at V and 0 bases at J, with 8 bases between the two ends. There are 14 residues in the CDR3. CDR3 protein: CASSGDFSTDTQYF. The CDR3 nucleotides are TGTGCCAGCAGTGGGGACTTCAGCACAGATACGCAGTATTTT.

This clone was observed a handful of times. V gene TRBV9 combines with J gene TRBJ2-3, with 9 bases that match TRBD2. Trimming took 4 bases from V and 3 from J; bases not matched to a gene: 9. CDR3 length equals 16 residues. Germline CDR1 reads SGDLS; CDR2 reads YYNGEE. The CDR3 here is CASSLRGGGATDTQYF. The CDR3 coding sequence is TGTGCCAGCAGCCTTAGAGGCGGGGGGGCGACAGATACGCAGTATTTT.

The chain recombines TRBV28 with TRBJ2-3; 8 positions match TRBD1. This CDR3 spans 17 amino acids. CDR1 and CDR2 from the germline V gene are MDHEN and SYDVKM. The junction had 9 bases not matched to a gene; V was cut back by 2 bases and J by 2 bases. In DNA, the CDR3 is TGTGCCAGCAGTTTAATAGCTGAGGACAGGGACACAGATACGCAGTATTTT. It yields the protein CASSLIAEDRDTDTQYF.

This chain uses TRBV29-1 with TRBJ2-3, with 8 bases identical to TRBD2. This CDR3 is built from 14 residues. The junction had 7 bases not matched to a gene; V was cut back by 5 bases and J by 3 bases. CDR1 is SQVTM, CDR2 ANQGSEA, per germline. Here the CDR3 reads CSVWTSRDTDTQYF. The CDR3 region has the DNA TGCAGCGTTTGGACTAGCAGGGATACAGATACGCAGTATTTT.

The chain uses TRBV29-1 and TRBJ2-1, with D hard to call. CDR1 and CDR2 from the germline V gene are SQVTM and ANQGSEA. V was trimmed by 4 bases and J by 8 bases, leaving 15 bases between them. The CDR3 is 13 residues long. The CDR3 here is CSVASQTADEQFF. For the CDR3, the DNA is TGCAGCGTTGCTTCACAGACGGCTGATGAGCAGTTCTTC.

J is TRBJ1-4 and V is TRBV2; 10 bases line up with TRBD1. The trim removed 6 bases at V and 3 bases at J, leaving 4 bases unmatched. The CDR3 has 15 amino acids. Germline V gene sequence: CDR1 SNHLY, CDR2 FYNNEI. CDR3 sequence reads: CASRGTGAANEKLFF. CDR3 DNA: TGTGCCAGCAGGGGGACAGGGGCGGCTAATGAAAAACTGTTTTTT.

This chain links TRBV7-9 with TRBJ2-2; a possible D gene is TRBD1 (5 bases). The germline V gene encodes CDR1 SEHNR and CDR2 FQNEAQ (reference sequence). The V and J ends lost 4 bases and 7 bases respectively, with 10 bases between them. This CDR3 has 13 residues. This chain's CDR3 is CASSSQGGGELFF. CDR3 DNA: TGTGCCAGCAGCTCCCAGGGTGGCGGGGAGCTGTTTTTT. The full variable domain, completed using reference TRBV7-9 and TRBJ2-2, is DTGVSQNPRHKITKRGQNVTFRCDPISEHNRLYWYRQTLGQGPEFLTYFQNEAQLEKSRLLSDRFSAERPKGSFSTLEIQRTEQGDSAMYLCASSSQGGGELFFGEGSRLTVL.

The chain combines TRBV28 with TRBJ2-5, with D possibly TRBD1 on 5 matching bases. The CDR3 covers 12 residues. Germline V CDR1 and CDR2: MDHEN, SYDVKM. V was shortened by 5 bases and J by 3 bases, with 7 bases between the two germline ends. DNA for the CDR3: TGTGCCAGCAGTATCAGGGAAGAGACCCAGTACTTC. Its translation is CASSIREETQYF.

DNA for the CDR3: TGTGCCAGCAGCTCGACCGGACTGGTAGGGACCCAGTACTTC. This gives the protein CASSSTGLVGTQYF. The chain couples TRBV7-3 to TRBJ2-5; D is perhaps TRBD2 (5 bases). The CDR3 length is 14 residues. Germline V gene data show CDR1 as SGHTA and CDR2 as FQGTGA. The ends were cut back, 4 bases at V and 7 bases at J, with 16 bases in the middle. Full variable domain (missing parts from reference TRBV7-3 and TRBJ2-5): GAGVSQTPSNKVTEKGKYVELRCDPISGHTALYWYRQSLGQGPEFLIYFQGTGAADDSGLPNDRFFAVRPEGSVSTLKIQRTERGDSAVYLCASSSTGLVGTQYFGPGTRLLVL.

This chain connects TRBV10-3 to TRBJ1-3, with a weak D call TRBD1 (5 bases). Germline CDR1 is ENHRY and CDR2 is SYGVKD. CDR3 length: 13 residues. Trimming cost V 7 bases and J 4 bases, with 11 bases left between them. CDR3 amino acids: CAIKEGPGNTIYF. DNA for the CDR3: TGTGCCATCAAGGAGGGGCCAGGAAACACCATATATTTT.